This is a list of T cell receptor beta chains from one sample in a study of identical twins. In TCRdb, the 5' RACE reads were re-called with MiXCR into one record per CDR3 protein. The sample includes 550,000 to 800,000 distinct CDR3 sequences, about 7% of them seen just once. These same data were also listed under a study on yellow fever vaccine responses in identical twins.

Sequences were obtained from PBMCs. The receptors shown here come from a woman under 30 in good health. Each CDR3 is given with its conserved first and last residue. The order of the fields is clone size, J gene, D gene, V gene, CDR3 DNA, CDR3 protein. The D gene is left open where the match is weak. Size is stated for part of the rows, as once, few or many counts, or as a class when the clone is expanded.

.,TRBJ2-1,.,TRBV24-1,TGTGCCACCAGTGATGAAAACCGGAGGGGCACCTACAATGAGCAGTTCTTC,CATSDENRRGTYNEQFF
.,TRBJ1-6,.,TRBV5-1,TGCGCCAGCAGCTTTGACAGTTCACCCCTCCACTTT,CASSFDSSPLHF
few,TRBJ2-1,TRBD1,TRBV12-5,TGTGCTAGTGGACCCCCAGGGGGCGGCTACAATGAGCAGTTCTTC,CASGPPGGGYNEQFF
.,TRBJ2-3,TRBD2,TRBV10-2,TGCGCCAGCGGAGGAGGGACTAGCGTCCCCCGGGCAGATACGCAGTATTTT,CASGGGTSVPRADTQYF
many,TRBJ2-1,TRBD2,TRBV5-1,TGCGCCAGCAGCTCCCGAGGGACTAGCCCTTCCTACAATGAGCAGTTCTTC,CASSSRGTSPSYNEQFF
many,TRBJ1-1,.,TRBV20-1,TGCAGTGCTATAACAGGGTCGGACACTGAAGCTTTCTTT,CSAITGSDTEAFF
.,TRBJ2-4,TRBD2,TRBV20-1,TGCAGTGCACAATTAGGGGGATTACTAGCGGGGGGACTAGCCAAAAACATTCAGTACTTC,CSAQLGGLLAGGLAKNIQYF
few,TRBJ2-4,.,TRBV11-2,TGTGCCAGCAGCTTATCTGCCTTGGCCCTAGCCAAAAACATTCAGTACTTC,CASSLSALALAKNIQYF
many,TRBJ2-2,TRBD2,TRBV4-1,TGCGCCAGCAGCCAGTTGGGACTAGCGGGGTCCTCGAACACCGGGGAGCTGTTTTTT,CASSQLGLAGSSNTGELFF
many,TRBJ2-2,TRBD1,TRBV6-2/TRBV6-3,TGTGCCAGCGAAGACAGGGGGATCGGGGAGCTGTTTTTT,CASEDRGIGELFF
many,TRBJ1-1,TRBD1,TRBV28,TGTGCCAGCAGTTACGCAACGGGACAGGTTGCCACTGAAGCTTTCTTT,CASSYATGQVATEAFF
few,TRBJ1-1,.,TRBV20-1,TGCAGTGCTAGTGGCCAGGCGAACACTGAAGCTTTCTTT,CSASGQANTEAFF
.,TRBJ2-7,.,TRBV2,TGTGCCAGTCAGGAGGCAGGGATTACCTACGAGCAGTACTTC,CASQEAGITYEQYF
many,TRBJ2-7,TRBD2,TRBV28,TGTGCCAGCAGTTTATTACTAGCGGGAGATCACGAGCAGTACTTC,CASSLLLAGDHEQYF
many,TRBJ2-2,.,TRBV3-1,TGTGCCAGCAGGGACTTCGGACAGCACACCGGGGAGCTGTTTTTT,CASRDFGQHTGELFF
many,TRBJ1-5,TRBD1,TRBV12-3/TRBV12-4,TGTGCCAGCAGCTCGACAGGGAATCAGCCCCAGCATTTT,CASSSTGNQPQHF
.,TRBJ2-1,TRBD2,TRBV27,TGTGCCAGCAGTCCCCATTTAGCGGGAATAGATGAGCAGTTCTTC,CASSPHLAGIDEQFF
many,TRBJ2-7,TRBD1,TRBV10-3,TGTGCCACAGTCGGGACAGCCTTCTACGAGCAGTACTTC,CATVGTAFYEQYF
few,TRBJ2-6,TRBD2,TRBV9,TGTGCCAGCAGCGTGGGACTAGCGGGACGCTCTGGGGCCAACGTCCTGACTTTC,CASSVGLAGRSGANVLTF
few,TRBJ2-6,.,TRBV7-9,TGTGCCAGCAGCTTCCAGTACTCTGGGGCCAACGTCCTGACTTTC,CASSFQYSGANVLTF
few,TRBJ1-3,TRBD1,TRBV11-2,TGTGCCAGCAGCTTAGACCGGACAGGGGCCGGAAACACCATATATTTT,CASSLDRTGAGNTIYF
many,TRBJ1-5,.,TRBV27,TGTGCCAGCAGTTTAACAGGGAATCAGCCCCAGCATTTT,CASSLTGNQPQHF
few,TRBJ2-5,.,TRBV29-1,TGCAGCGTTGACATGTACCGGGACACCCAAGAGACCCAGTACTTC,CSVDMYRDTQETQYF
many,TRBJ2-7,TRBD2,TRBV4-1,TGCGCCAGCAGCCAAGATAAGAGGGGACTAGCGGGAAACGAGCAGTACTTC,CASSQDKRGLAGNEQYF
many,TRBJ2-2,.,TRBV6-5,TGTGCCAGCAGTTACTCGAATCAGCTGAACACCGGGGAGCTGTTTTTT,CASSYSNQLNTGELFF
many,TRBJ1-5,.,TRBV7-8,TGTGCCAGCAGATCACAGGGAGGGGGCAATCAGCCCCAGCATTTT,CASRSQGGGNQPQHF
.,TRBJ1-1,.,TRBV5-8,TGTGCCAGCAGCCCGCCGGGGGTTGGATGGGGCACTGAAGCTTTCTTT,CASSPPGVGWGTEAFF
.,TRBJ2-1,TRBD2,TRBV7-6,TGTGCCAGCAGCTTAGCATGGGCGGGAGGAACGAATGAGCAGTTCTTC,CASSLAWAGGTNEQFF